This T cell receptor (beta chain) was identified in a study of blood T cell repertoires in COVID-19. The CDR3 has 15 amino acids. V lost 0 bases and J lost 5, with 11 bases in between. Germline lookup yields CDR1 LNHNV and CDR2 YYDKDF (reference sequence). Clones were sequenced by immunoSEQ multiplex PCR, and TCRdb holds only the in-frame ones, with some missing. Here the sample spans 250,000 or so clones, approximately 88% being singletons. The rearrangement uses TRBV15 and TRBJ1-5, with D perhaps TRBD1 (5 bases). The material sequenced was PBMCs or T cells enriched from blood (not recorded which). The origin of this receptor is a woman aged 40 to 50 who had been exposed to COVID-19. CDR3 DNA sequence: TGTGCCACCAGCAGAGACAGGGCCGGTGATCAGCCCCAGCATTTT. Protein sequence: CATSRDRAGDQPQHF.